Shown below are 3 T cell receptor beta chains from a single sample sequenced in a study of long-term antiretroviral therapy in people with HIV. immunoSEQ v3.0 was run at survey level. Clones were read by immunoSEQ multiplex PCR, and TCRdb kept only the in-frame ones, dropping some. The sample carries 15,000 to 20,000 clones, 80% to 90% recorded once. The specimen comprised unsorted PBMCs, sampled 0.1 years after starting antiretroviral therapy. These receptors were taken from a man younger than 35 with HIV.

The chain links TRBV29-1 to TRBJ2-7, with D hard to call. Trimming removed 1 base at V and 2 bases at J, with 12 bases between. This CDR3 has 14 residues. The germline V gene has CDR1 SQVTM and CDR2 ANQGSEA. Written as DNA, the CDR3 is TGCAGCGTTGAAGCGGCCTCCCCACCCTACGAGCAGTACTTC. Protein sequence: CSVEAASPPYEQYF.

The chain uses TRBV7-9 and TRBJ1-4, with D unclear. The CDR3 has 14 residues. Deletions cut 3 bases from V and 3 bases from J, with 8 bases between. Germline V gene data show CDR1 as SEHNR and CDR2 as FQNEAQ (reference sequence). The CDR3 here is CASSLTASNEKLFF. DNA for the CDR3: TGTGCCAGCAGCTTGACCGCTTCTAATGAAAAACTGTTTTTT. The variable domain in full, with the rest retrieved from reference TRBV7-9 and TRBJ1-4, is DTGVSQNPRHKITKRGQNVTFRCDPISEHNRLYWYRQTLGQGPEFLTYFQNEAQLEKSRLLSDRFSAERPKGSFSTLEIQRTEQGDSAMYLCASSLTASNEKLFFGSGTQLSVL.

The CDR3 protein is CASQGQGIAEAFF. In DNA form, the CDR3 reads TGTGCCAGTCAGGGACAGGGGATCGCTGAAGCTTTCTTT. This chain uses TRBV27 with TRBJ1-1; 10 nucleotides line up with TRBD1. Unmatched junction bases numbered 7, after V lost 9 bases and J lost 6 bases. Germline V lookup: CDR1 MNHEY, CDR2 SMNVEV (reference sequence). This CDR3 is 13 amino acids long.